The T cell receptor beta chain described here comes from a study of shared clonotypes between healthy human individuals. Findings and limits, study-wide: It was the non-shared clonotypes that had lower generation probabilities than clonotypes shared by all four donors.

Naive CD8 cells were CD45RO-negative, positively selected for CCR7, excluding terminally differentiated effector memory CD45RA+ cells. The data were produced by immunoSEQ multiplex PCR, yet TCRdb's version contains in-frame clones alone and is incomplete. Of over 800,000 clones in the sample, roughly 92% were seen once. Trimming removed 0 bases from V and 5 bases from J, with 11 bases in between. The CDR3 has 14 amino acids. Per germline, CDR1 SGHNT and CDR2 YYREEE (reference sequence). Note on this clone: The antigen is undetermined.

The chain is built from TRBV5-4 and TRBJ1-1; TRBD1 is a possible D gene (5 bases). The clonotype originates from a man between 25 and 39 years old in good health. Sequencing was carried out using naive CD8+ T cells sorted from blood. The CDR3 is CASSLAWGETEAFF. CDR3 bases: TGTGCCAGCAGCTTGGCCTGGGGGGAGACTGAAGCTTTCTTT.